This TCR beta chain was sequenced in a study of shared clonotypes between healthy human individuals. Study background: Per donor, CD8 memory used one plate, CD8 naive used two, CD4 memory used three and CD4 naive used three. Regarding the study as a whole: About 5% of naive CD4 clonotypes were shared across a few donors.

As for this clone: Its antigen remains unidentified.

CD4+ cells underwent separation, giving CD45RA+ naive and CD45RA-negative memory subsets. The CDR3 contains 15 residues. The germline V gene encodes CDR1 MDHEN and CDR2 SYDVKM. V dropped 6 bases and J dropped 3; count of bases not matched to a gene: 6. The protocol was immunoSEQ multiplex PCR, while the TCRdb copy is restricted to in-frame clones and leaves out a portion. The sample carries 2 million to 2.5 million clones, approximately 96% recorded once. This receptor was taken from a man aged 18-30 years in good health. Source material: naive CD4+ T cells sorted from blood. Subset defined: CD45RA+ positively selected. The chain couples TRBV28 to TRBJ2-7, with 12 positions matching TRBD1. The CDR3 coding sequence is TGTGCCAGCAGGTCTGGGACAGGGGGCTTCTACGAGCAGTACTTC. Translating gives CASRSGTGGFYEQYF.